These T cell receptor beta chains were read from a single sample in a study of blood T cell repertoires in COVID-19. The assay was immunoSEQ multiplex PCR, and TCRdb's table has in-frame clones only and misses some. The table records about 280,000 clones, about nine tenths of them present only once. Sequenced sample: peripheral blood. The source is a man over 45 with acute or convalescent COVID-19. The CDR3 runs from the conserved cysteine through the conserved F or W. The D gene is left open where the match is weak. Where a row states a size, it is once, few, many or the class of an expanded clone; other rows omit it.

d_gene,len,v_gene,abundance,j_gene,CDR3nt,CDR3aa
-,16,TRBV9,-,TRBJ2-2,TGTGCCAGCAGCGTTAGAGTAGGGGTTAGGCCCGGGGAGCTGTTTTTT,CASSVRVGVRPGELFF
TRBD2,20,TRBV30,-,TRBJ2-1,TGTGCCTGGCGTCGATTTGGGACTAGCGGGGGGAAACGCTCCTACAATGAGCAGTTCTTC,CAWRRFGTSGGKRSYNEQFF
-,14,TRBV19,once,TRBJ2-7,TGTGCCACCTCGGGGGAGGGGGGAGTCTACGAGCAGTACTTC,CATSGEGGVYEQYF
TRBD1,14,TRBV7-9,once,TRBJ1-4,TGTGCCAGCAGCTCCGGACAGGGGAGGGAAAAACTGTTTTTT,CASSSGQGREKLFF
TRBD2,17,TRBV3-1/TRBV3-2,-,TRBJ2-7,TGTGCCAGCAGCCCAAGGGGAGGGGCAGGTGAGACCTACGAGCAGTACTTC,CASSPRGGAGETYEQYF
-,15,TRBV5-6,-,TRBJ1-1,TGTGCCAGCAGCTTGCCATTTGGGGGGGGCACTGAAGCTTTCTTT,CASSLPFGGGTEAFF
-,12,TRBV12-3/TRBV12-4,once,TRBJ1-1,TGTGCCAGCAGTCTGAGCCGATATGAAGCTTTCTTT,CASSLSRYEAFF
-,15,TRBV12-5,-,TRBJ2-5,TGTGCTAGTGGTTTGGGGACAGCAGCGCAAGAGACCCAGTACTTC,CASGLGTAAQETQYF
-,13,TRBV5-1,-,TRBJ1-1,TGCGCCAGCAGCCGACAGGATCCCACTGAAGCTTTCTTT,CASSRQDPTEAFF
TRBD1,15,TRBV6-5,-,TRBJ1-5,TGTGCCAGCAGTTACTCGGGACAGCTAAATCAGCCCCAGCATTTT,CASSYSGQLNQPQHF
-,13,TRBV7-2,once,TRBJ1-2,TGTGCCAGCAGCCCTGAACGGTTCTATGGCTACACCTTC,CASSPERFYGYTF
-,14,TRBV6-5,-,TRBJ1-5,TGTGCCAGCAGCAACCGGGACAATAATCAGCCCCAGCATTTT,CASSNRDNNQPQHF
-,11,TRBV4-2,once,TRBJ2-7,TGTGCCAGCAGCAGCCCCTACGAGCAGTACTTC,CASSSPYEQYF
-,13,TRBV10-3,-,TRBJ1-5,TGTGCCATCGGGCGGGGGAACAATCAGCCCCAGCATTTT,CAIGRGNNQPQHF
-,14,TRBV7-9,-,TRBJ2-3,TGTGCCACCGGTGGTTTTAGGGGTACAGATACGCAGTATTTT,CATGGFRGTDTQYF
TRBD1,14,TRBV25-1,few,TRBJ1-1,TGTGCCAGCAGTGGTTACAGGGGAAACACTGAAGCTTTCTTT,CASSGYRGNTEAFF
TRBD2,16,TRBV5-4,-,TRBJ2-7,TGTGCCAGCAGCCCCCGAACAGCGGGGGGGCCGGGGGAGCAGTACTTC,CASSPRTAGGPGEQYF
-,11,TRBV29-1,-,TRBJ2-7,TGCAGCGCGAGGGGGTCCTACGAGCAGTACTTC,CSARGSYEQYF
-,16,TRBV5-1,-,TRBJ2-1,TGCGCCAGCAGTTTGGGAAGCGGTGGGGGCAACAATGAGCAGTTCTTC,CASSLGSGGGNNEQFF
TRBD1,13,TRBV4-1,-,TRBJ2-7,TGCGCCAGCAGCCGGGACAGGGACTACGAGCAGTACTTC,CASSRDRDYEQYF
-,13,TRBV30,once,TRBJ1-2,TGTGCCTGGACCGCGACAGGAATTTATGGCTACACCTTC,CAWTATGIYGYTF
-,14,TRBV19,-,TRBJ1-4,TGTGCCAGTAGTATGGCGGGTCAGGATGAAAAACTGTTTTTT,CASSMAGQDEKLFF
-,14,TRBV4-1,-,TRBJ2-7,TGCGCCAGCAGCCAAATGACAGAACCTACGGAGCAGTACTTC,CASSQMTEPTEQYF
TRBD2,15,TRBV19,-,TRBJ2-3,TGTGCCAGTAGTTTGGGAGCGGGGGGATCAGATACGCAGTATTTT,CASSLGAGGSDTQYF
-,14,TRBV19,-,TRBJ1-1,TGTGCCAGTACTACAGTTCAGATGAACACTGAAGCTTTCTTT,CASTTVQMNTEAFF
TRBD1,17,TRBV27,-,TRBJ1-2,TGTGCCAGCACCCGACTTGGGGGGACAGGGTTGGACTATGGCTACACCTTC,CASTRLGGTGLDYGYTF
TRBD1,16,TRBV18,-,TRBJ1-1,TGTGCCAGCTCACCACCGGACAGGGCTGGAGGCACTGAAGCTTTCTTT,CASSPPDRAGGTEAFF